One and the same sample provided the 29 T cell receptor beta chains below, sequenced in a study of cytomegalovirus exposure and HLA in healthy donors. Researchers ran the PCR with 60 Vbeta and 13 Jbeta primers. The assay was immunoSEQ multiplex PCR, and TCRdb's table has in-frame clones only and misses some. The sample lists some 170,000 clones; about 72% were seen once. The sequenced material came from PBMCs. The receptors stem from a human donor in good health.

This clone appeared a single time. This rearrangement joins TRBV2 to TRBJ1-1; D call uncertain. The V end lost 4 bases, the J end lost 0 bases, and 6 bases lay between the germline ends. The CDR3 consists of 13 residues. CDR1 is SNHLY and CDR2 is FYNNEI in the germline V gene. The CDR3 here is CASSVLVNTEAFF. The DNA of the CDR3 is TGTGCCAGCAGTGTGTTAGTGAACACTGAAGCTTTCTTT.

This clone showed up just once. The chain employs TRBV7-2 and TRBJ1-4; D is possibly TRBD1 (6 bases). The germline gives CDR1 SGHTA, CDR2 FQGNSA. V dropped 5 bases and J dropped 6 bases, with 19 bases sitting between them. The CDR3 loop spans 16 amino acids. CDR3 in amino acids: CASSPRPGAKDEKLFF. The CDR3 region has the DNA TGTGCCAGCAGCCCCAGGCCAGGGGCGAAGGATGAAAAACTGTTTTTT.

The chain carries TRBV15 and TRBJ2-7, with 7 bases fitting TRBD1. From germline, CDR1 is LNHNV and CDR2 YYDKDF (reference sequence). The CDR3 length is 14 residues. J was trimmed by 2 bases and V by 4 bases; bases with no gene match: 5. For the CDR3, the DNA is TGTGCCACCAGCACCGAGACAGGGCCCTACGAGCAGTACTTC. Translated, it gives CATSTETGPYEQYF.

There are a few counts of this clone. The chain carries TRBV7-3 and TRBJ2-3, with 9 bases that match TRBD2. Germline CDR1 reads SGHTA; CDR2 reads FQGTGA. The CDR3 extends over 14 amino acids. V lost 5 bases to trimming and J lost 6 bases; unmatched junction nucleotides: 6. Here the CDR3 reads CASSEGLAGDTQYF. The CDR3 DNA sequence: TGTGCCAGCAGCGAGGGACTAGCCGGGGATACGCAGTATTTT. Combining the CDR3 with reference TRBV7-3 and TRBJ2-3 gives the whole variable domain GAGVSQTPSNKVTEKGKYVELRCDPISGHTALYWYRQSLGQGPEFLIYFQGTGAADDSGLPNDRFFAVRPEGSVSTLKIQRTERGDSAVYLCASSEGLAGDTQYFGPGTRLTVL.

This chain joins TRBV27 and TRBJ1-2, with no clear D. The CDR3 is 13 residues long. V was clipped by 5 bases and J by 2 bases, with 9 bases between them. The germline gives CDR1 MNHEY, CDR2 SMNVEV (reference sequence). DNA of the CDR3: TGTGCCAGCAGTCCCACCGAGAACTATGGCTACACCTTC. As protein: CASSPTENYGYTF.

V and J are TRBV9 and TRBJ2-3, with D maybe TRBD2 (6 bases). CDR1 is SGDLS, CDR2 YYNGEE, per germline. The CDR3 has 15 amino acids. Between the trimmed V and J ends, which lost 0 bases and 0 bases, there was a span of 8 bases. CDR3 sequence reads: CASSVGAGSTDTQYF. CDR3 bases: TGTGCCAGCAGCGTAGGGGCGGGGAGCACAGATACGCAGTATTTT.

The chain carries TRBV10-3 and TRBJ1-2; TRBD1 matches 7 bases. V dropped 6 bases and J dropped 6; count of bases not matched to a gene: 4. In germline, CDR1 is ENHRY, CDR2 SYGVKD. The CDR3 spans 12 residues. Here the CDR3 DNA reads TGTGCCATCAGGGGGACAGCGGATGGCTACACCTTC. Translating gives CAIRGTADGYTF.

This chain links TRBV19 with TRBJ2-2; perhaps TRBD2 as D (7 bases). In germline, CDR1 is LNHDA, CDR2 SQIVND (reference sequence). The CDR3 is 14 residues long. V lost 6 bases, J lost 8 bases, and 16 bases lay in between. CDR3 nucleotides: TGTGCCAGTAGGGGGGGGCCCAGTTCAGGGGAGCTGTTTTTT. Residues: CASRGGPSSGELFF.

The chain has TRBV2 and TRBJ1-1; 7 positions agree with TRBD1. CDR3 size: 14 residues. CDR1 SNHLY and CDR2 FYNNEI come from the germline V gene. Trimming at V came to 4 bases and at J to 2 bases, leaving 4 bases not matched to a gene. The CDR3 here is CASSGTGLNTEAFF. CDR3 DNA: TGTGCCAGCAGTGGGACAGGCCTAAACACTGAAGCTTTCTTT.

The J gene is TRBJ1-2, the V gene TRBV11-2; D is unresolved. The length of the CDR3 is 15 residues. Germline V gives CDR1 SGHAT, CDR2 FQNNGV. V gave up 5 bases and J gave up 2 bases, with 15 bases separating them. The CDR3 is CASSDVRETNYGYTF. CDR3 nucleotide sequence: TGTGCCAGCAGCGACGTTCGGGAAACGAACTATGGCTACACCTTC.

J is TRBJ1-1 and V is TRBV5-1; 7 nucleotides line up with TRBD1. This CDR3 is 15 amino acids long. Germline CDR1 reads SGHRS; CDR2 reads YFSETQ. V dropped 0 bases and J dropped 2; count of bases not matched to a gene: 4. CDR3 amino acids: CASSLGGTENTEAFF. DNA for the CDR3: TGCGCCAGCAGCTTGGGAGGGACAGAAAACACTGAAGCTTTCTTT.

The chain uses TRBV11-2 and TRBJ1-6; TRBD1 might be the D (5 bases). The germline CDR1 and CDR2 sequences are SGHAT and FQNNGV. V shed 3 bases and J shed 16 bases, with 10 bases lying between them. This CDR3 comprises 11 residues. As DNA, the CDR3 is TGTGCCAGCAGCTTGGGGCCCTTACTCCACTTT. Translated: CASSLGPLLHF.

The CDR3 DNA is TGTGCCAGCAGTTTGACTCCTACCTACGAGCAGTACTTC. Protein sequence: CASSLTPTYEQYF. The chain combines TRBV27 with TRBJ2-5, with D uncertain. Gene TRBJ2-7 matches the end of the DNA better, so the J call may be wrong. The CDR3 contains 13 residues. CDR1 and CDR2 from the germline V gene are MNHEY and SMNVEV (reference sequence).

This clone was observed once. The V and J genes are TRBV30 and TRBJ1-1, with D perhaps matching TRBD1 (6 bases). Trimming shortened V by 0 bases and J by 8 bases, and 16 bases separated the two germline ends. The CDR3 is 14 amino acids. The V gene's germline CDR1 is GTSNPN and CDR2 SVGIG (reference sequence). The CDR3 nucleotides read TGTGCCTGGAGTGTAAAGGGCCAGGGGTCCGAAGCTTTCTTT. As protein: CAWSVKGQGSEAFF.

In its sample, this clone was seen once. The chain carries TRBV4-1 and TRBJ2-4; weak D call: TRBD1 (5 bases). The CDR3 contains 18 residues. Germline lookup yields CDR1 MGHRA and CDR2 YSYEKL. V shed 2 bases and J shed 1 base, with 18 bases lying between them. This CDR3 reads CASSQFAGLVPAKNIQYF. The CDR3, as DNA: TGCGCCAGCAGCCAATTCGCAGGGCTCGTTCCGGCCAAAAACATTCAGTACTTC.

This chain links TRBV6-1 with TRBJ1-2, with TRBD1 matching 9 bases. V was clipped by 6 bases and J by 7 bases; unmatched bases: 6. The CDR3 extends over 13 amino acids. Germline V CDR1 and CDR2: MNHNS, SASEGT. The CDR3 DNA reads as TGTGCCAGCAGCGGGGACAGGGTTGCTGGCTACACCTTC. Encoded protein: CASSGDRVAGYTF.

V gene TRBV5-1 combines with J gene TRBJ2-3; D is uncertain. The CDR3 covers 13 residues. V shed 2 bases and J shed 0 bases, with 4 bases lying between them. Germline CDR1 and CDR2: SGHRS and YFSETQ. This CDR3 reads CASSFVSTDTQYF. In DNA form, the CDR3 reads TGCGCCAGCAGCTTCGTTAGCACAGATACGCAGTATTTT.

CDR3 loop: CASGSGWYEQYF. The CDR3 DNA follows: TGTGCTAGTGGTTCCGGGTGGTACGAGCAGTACTTC. The chain is built from TRBV12-5 and TRBJ2-7, with D unresolved. The CDR3 runs to 12 residues. Germline values: CDR1 LGHNT, CDR2 FRNRAP. With 4 bases removed from V and 4 bases from J, the gap between germline ends came to 8 bases.

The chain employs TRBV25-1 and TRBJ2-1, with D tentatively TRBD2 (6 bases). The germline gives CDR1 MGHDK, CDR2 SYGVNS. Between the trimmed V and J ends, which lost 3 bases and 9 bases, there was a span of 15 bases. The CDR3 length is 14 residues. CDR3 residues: CASSDRGTPGEQFF. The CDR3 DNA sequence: TGTGCCAGCAGTGATCGCGGGACCCCAGGTGAGCAGTTCTTC.

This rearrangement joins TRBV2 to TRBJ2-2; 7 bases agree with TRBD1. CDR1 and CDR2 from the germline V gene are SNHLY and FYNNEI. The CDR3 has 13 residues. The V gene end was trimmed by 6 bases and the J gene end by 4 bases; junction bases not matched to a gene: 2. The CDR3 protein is CASRGTVTGELFF. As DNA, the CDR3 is TGTGCCAGCAGAGGGACAGTCACCGGGGAGCTGTTTTTT.

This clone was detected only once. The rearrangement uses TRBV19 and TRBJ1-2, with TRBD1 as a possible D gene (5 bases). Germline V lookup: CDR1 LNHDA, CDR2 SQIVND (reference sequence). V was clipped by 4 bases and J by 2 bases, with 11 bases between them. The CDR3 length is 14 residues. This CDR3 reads CASSTRTPNYGYTF. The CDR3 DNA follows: TGTGCCAGTAGTACAAGGACACCCAACTATGGCTACACCTTC.

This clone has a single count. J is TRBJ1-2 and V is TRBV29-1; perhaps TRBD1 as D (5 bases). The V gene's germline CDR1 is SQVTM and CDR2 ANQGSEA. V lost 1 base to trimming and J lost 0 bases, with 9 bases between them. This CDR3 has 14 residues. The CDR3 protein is CSVEGPTANYGYTF. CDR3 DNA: TGCAGCGTTGAAGGCCCGACAGCTAACTATGGCTACACCTTC.

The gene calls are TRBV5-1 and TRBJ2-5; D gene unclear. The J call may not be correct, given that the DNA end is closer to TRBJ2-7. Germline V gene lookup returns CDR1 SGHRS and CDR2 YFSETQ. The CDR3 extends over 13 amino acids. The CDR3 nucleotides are TGCGCCAGCAGCTTGGACAGTACCTACGAGCAGTACTTC. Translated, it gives CASSLDSTYEQYF.

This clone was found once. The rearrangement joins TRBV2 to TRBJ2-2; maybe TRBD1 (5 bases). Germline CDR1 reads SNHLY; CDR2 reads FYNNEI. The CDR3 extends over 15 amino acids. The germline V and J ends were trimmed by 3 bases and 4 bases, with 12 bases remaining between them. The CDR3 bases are TGTGCCAGCAGTGAGCAGGGAAGTCCCACCGGGGAGCTGTTTTTT. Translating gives CASSEQGSPTGELFF.

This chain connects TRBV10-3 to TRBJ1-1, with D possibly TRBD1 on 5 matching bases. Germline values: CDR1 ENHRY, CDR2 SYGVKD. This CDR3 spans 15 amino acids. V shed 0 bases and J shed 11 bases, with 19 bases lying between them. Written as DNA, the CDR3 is TGTGCCATCAGTGAGTCAGGAAGGGGCGAGGGAGGTGCTTTCTTT. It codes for CAISESGRGEGGAFF.

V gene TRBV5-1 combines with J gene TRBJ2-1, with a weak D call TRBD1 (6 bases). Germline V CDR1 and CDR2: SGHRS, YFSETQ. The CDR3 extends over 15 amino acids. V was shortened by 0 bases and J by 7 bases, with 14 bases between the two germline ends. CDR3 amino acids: CASSLGTGPLNEQFF. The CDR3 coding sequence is TGCGCCAGCAGCTTGGGAACAGGGCCGTTGAATGAGCAGTTCTTC.

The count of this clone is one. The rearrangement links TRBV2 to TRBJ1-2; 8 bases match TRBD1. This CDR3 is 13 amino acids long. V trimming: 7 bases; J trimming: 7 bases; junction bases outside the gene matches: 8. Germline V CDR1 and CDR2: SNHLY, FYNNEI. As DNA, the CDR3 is TGTGCCAGCATCCTAGGACAGGGACGTGGCTACACCTTC. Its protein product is CASILGQGRGYTF.

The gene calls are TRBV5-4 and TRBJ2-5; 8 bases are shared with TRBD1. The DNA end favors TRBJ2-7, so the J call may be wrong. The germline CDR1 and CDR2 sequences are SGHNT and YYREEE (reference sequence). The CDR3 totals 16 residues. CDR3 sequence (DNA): TGTGCCAGCAGCTTGGGAGTACAGGGGGGTAGATACGAGCAGTACTTC. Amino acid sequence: CASSLGVQGGRYEQYF.

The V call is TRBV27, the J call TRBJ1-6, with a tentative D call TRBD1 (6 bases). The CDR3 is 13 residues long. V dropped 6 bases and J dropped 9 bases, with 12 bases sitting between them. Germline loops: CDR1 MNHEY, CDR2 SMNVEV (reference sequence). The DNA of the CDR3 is TGTGCCAGCAGACAGGGACGGATTTCACCCCTCCACTTT. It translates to CASRQGRISPLHF.